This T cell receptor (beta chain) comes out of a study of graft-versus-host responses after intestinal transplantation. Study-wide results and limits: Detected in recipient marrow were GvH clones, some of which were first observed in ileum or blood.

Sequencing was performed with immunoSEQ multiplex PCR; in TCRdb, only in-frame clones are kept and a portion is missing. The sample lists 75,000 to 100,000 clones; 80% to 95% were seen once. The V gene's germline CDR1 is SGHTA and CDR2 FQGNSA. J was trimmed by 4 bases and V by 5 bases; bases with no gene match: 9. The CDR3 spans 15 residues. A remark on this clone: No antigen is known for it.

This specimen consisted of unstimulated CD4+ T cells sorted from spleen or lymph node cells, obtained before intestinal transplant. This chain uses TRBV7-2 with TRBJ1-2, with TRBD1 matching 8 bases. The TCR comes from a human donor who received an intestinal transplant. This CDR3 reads CASSRMTGQAYGYTF. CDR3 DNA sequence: TGTGCCAGCAGCCGAATGACGGGACAGGCCTATGGCTACACCTTC.